This is a list of T cell receptor beta chains from one sample in a study of beta chain features in type 1 diabetes. Some clones are missing from TCRdb's copy, which holds only in-frame ones; the method was immunoSEQ multiplex PCR. Here the sample spans roughly 300,000 clones, around 7.6% being singletons. Sequenced input: central memory CD4+ T cells from blood. The receptors shown here come from a woman in her late teens or twenties in good health. The CDR3 runs from the conserved cysteine through the conserved F or W. Each record gives: CDR3 length, clone size, V gene, J gene, D gene, CDR3 protein, CDR3 DNA. D genes are given only for firm matches. The listing skips clone size in some rows; elsewhere it reads once, few, many or a size class.

len: 17
abundance: -
v_gene: TRBV4-2
j_gene: TRBJ2-1
d_gene: TRBD2
CDR3aa: CASNSREGGALGNEQFF
CDR3nt: TGTGCCAGCAACAGCCGGGAGGGGGGGGCCCTTGGGAATGAGCAGTTCTTC

len: 15
abundance: -
v_gene: TRBV9
j_gene: TRBJ2-7
d_gene: -
CDR3aa: CASSVGGLNSYEQYF
CDR3nt: TGTGCCAGCAGCGTAGGGGGCCTTAACTCCTACGAGCAGTACTTC

len: 15
abundance: few
v_gene: TRBV5-6
j_gene: TRBJ1-2
d_gene: -
CDR3aa: CASSLIQAGRIGYTF
CDR3nt: TGTGCCAGCAGCCTGATTCAAGCAGGACGCATTGGCTACACCTTC

len: 13
abundance: many
v_gene: TRBV11-2
j_gene: TRBJ2-1
d_gene: TRBD2
CDR3aa: CASSAGLLSEQFF
CDR3nt: TGTGCCAGCAGCGCGGGACTACTCAGTGAGCAGTTCTTC

len: 15
abundance: few
v_gene: TRBV2
j_gene: TRBJ2-3
d_gene: TRBD2
CDR3aa: CASSELAGSTDTQYF
CDR3nt: TGTGCCAGCAGTGAACTAGCGGGAAGCACAGATACGCAGTATTTT

len: 13
abundance: -
v_gene: TRBV5-1
j_gene: TRBJ2-3
d_gene: -
CDR3aa: CASSPKNADTQYF
CDR3nt: TGCGCCAGCAGCCCTAAAAACGCAGATACGCAGTATTTT

len: 12
abundance: few
v_gene: TRBV7-2
j_gene: TRBJ1-2
d_gene: -
CDR3aa: CASTSENYGYTF
CDR3nt: TGTGCCAGCACCTCAGAAAACTATGGCTACACCTTC

len: 16
abundance: -
v_gene: TRBV28
j_gene: TRBJ2-7
d_gene: TRBD1
CDR3aa: CASRPGGISPSYEQYF
CDR3nt: TGTGCCAGCAGACCAGGGGGAATCTCTCCATCCTACGAGCAGTACTTC

len: 15
abundance: -
v_gene: TRBV7-8
j_gene: TRBJ2-1
d_gene: TRBD1
CDR3aa: CASSRETGTYNEQFF
CDR3nt: TGTGCCAGCAGCCGCGAGACAGGGACCTACAATGAGCAGTTCTTC

len: 14
abundance: few
v_gene: TRBV19
j_gene: TRBJ2-5
d_gene: -
CDR3aa: CASSPRGTLKTQYF
CDR3nt: TGTGCCAGTAGCCCTCGAGGGACGTTGAAGACCCAGTACTTC

len: 14
abundance: -
v_gene: TRBV2
j_gene: TRBJ2-5
d_gene: -
CDR3aa: CASRRSGPQETQYF
CDR3nt: TGTGCCAGCAGGCGAAGTGGTCCCCAAGAGACCCAGTACTTC

len: 13
abundance: few
v_gene: TRBV28
j_gene: TRBJ2-7
d_gene: TRBD2
CDR3aa: CASIKTSPHEQYF
CDR3nt: TGTGCCAGCATAAAGACTAGCCCCCACGAGCAGTACTTC

len: 14
abundance: -
v_gene: TRBV27
j_gene: TRBJ1-5
d_gene: -
CDR3aa: CASSLRLSNQPQHF
CDR3nt: TGTGCCAGCAGTTTACGGCTGAGCAATCAGCCCCAGCATTTT

len: 15
abundance: -
v_gene: TRBV11-2
j_gene: TRBJ2-1
d_gene: -
CDR3aa: CASSLNPGSYNEQFF
CDR3nt: TGTGCCAGCAGCTTAAATCCTGGCTCCTACAATGAGCAGTTCTTC

len: 18
abundance: -
v_gene: TRBV7-2
j_gene: TRBJ2-7
d_gene: -
CDR3aa: CASSLAGGGTGGRYEQYF
CDR3nt: TGTGCCAGCAGCTTAGCAGGCGGGGGTACAGGGGGTCGCTACGAGCAGTACTTC

len: 16
abundance: -
v_gene: TRBV5-1
j_gene: TRBJ2-3
d_gene: TRBD2
CDR3aa: CASSTSSGRAIDTQYF
CDR3nt: TGCGCCAGCAGTACTTCAAGCGGGAGGGCCATAGATACGCAGTATTTT

len: 14
abundance: -
v_gene: TRBV27
j_gene: TRBJ2-1
d_gene: -
CDR3aa: CASSPTSSFHEQFF
CDR3nt: TGTGCCAGCAGTCCAACCTCCTCTTTCCATGAGCAGTTCTTC

len: 11
abundance: -
v_gene: TRBV10-2
j_gene: TRBJ1-2
d_gene: -
CDR3aa: CASSASYGYTF
CDR3nt: TGCGCCAGCAGTGCTTCCTATGGCTACACCTTC

len: 11
abundance: few
v_gene: TRBV28
j_gene: TRBJ2-1
d_gene: -
CDR3aa: CASLQNNEQFF
CDR3nt: TGTGCCAGCCTCCAGAACAATGAGCAGTTCTTC

len: 16
abundance: -
v_gene: TRBV5-4
j_gene: TRBJ2-5
d_gene: -
CDR3aa: CASSQLSSGLGETQYF
CDR3nt: TGTGCCAGCAGCCAGCTTAGCTCGGGGTTGGGAGAGACCCAGTACTTC

len: 15
abundance: few
v_gene: TRBV6-1
j_gene: TRBJ2-7
d_gene: -
CDR3aa: CASSDILFSSYEQYF
CDR3nt: TGTGCCAGCAGTGACATCCTTTTTAGCTCCTACGAGCAGTACTTC

len: 16
abundance: many
v_gene: TRBV4-1
j_gene: TRBJ2-7
d_gene: -
CDR3aa: CASSPGPGHSSYEQYF
CDR3nt: TGCGCCAGCAGCCCAGGACCGGGACACTCGTCCTACGAGCAGTACTTC

len: 17
abundance: few
v_gene: TRBV4-2
j_gene: TRBJ2-1
d_gene: TRBD2
CDR3aa: CASSQEASGNPYNEQFF
CDR3nt: TGTGCCAGCAGCCAAGAGGCTAGCGGGAACCCCTACAATGAGCAGTTCTTC

len: 15
abundance: -
v_gene: TRBV9
j_gene: TRBJ2-7
d_gene: -
CDR3aa: CASSVGDGYSYEQYF
CDR3nt: TGTGCCAGCAGCGTAGGAGACGGGTACTCCTACGAGCAGTACTTC

len: 14
abundance: few
v_gene: TRBV7-8
j_gene: TRBJ1-1
d_gene: -
CDR3aa: CASSLEGGYYEAFF
CDR3nt: TGTGCCAGCAGCTTAGAGGGGGGCTACTATGAAGCTTTCTTT

len: 12
abundance: -
v_gene: TRBV7-2
j_gene: TRBJ1-2
d_gene: -
CDR3aa: CASSAGGYGYTF
CDR3nt: TGTGCCAGCAGCGCCGGGGGTTATGGCTACACCTTC

len: 15
abundance: few
v_gene: TRBV7-9
j_gene: TRBJ2-2
d_gene: -
CDR3aa: CASSRGMVVHGELFF
CDR3nt: TGTGCCAGCAGCCGCGGAATGGTTGTTCACGGGGAGCTGTTTTTT

len: 14
abundance: -
v_gene: TRBV9
j_gene: TRBJ2-5
d_gene: -
CDR3aa: CASSVFAGSETQYF
CDR3nt: TGTGCCAGCAGCGTATTTGCAGGGTCGGAGACCCAGTACTTC

len: 14
abundance: few
v_gene: TRBV6-5
j_gene: TRBJ2-2
d_gene: TRBD2
CDR3aa: CATLRAGVTGELFF
CDR3nt: TGTGCCACTCTGAGAGCGGGAGTCACCGGGGAGCTGTTTTTT

len: 17
abundance: -
v_gene: TRBV9
j_gene: TRBJ2-2
d_gene: -
CDR3aa: CASSPRDRGFAPGSCFF
CDR3nt: -

len: 15
abundance: few
v_gene: TRBV7-2
j_gene: TRBJ2-2
d_gene: -
CDR3aa: CASSQFSGNTGELFF
CDR3nt: TGTGCCAGCAGCCAATTCAGCGGTAACACCGGGGAGCTGTTTTTT

len: 13
abundance: -
v_gene: TRBV7-6
j_gene: TRBJ1-5
d_gene: -
CDR3aa: CASSKDSNQPQHF
CDR3nt: TGTGCCAGCAGCAAGGACAGCAATCAGCCCCAGCATTTT